A single sample is the source of the 5 T cell receptor beta chains below, sequenced in a study of long-term antiretroviral therapy in people with HIV. The assay, immunoSEQ v3.0, was run at survey level. Sequencing used immunoSEQ multiplex PCR; TCRdb keeps in-frame clones, though not all of them. This table holds tens of thousands of clones, roughly 86% found once. The sample was unsorted PBMCs, taken approximately 2.6 years after starting antiretroviral therapy. These receptor sequences come from a man between 40 and 49 years old with HIV.

J is TRBJ2-2 and V is TRBV29-1, with D perhaps assigned TRBD1 or TRBD2 (5 bases each). The V gene's germline CDR1 is SQVTM and CDR2 ANQGSEA. The CDR3 runs to 12 residues. V was trimmed by 5 bases and J by 4 bases, leaving 8 bases between them. CDR3 residues: CSVFGTTGELFF. The CDR3 DNA reads as TGCAGCGTTTTTGGGACCACCGGGGAGCTGTTTTTT.

V usage is TRBV7-9 and J usage is TRBJ2-7, with D perhaps matching TRBD2 (6 bases). The CDR3 contains 16 residues. Germline loops: CDR1 SEHNR, CDR2 FQNEAQ (reference sequence). Trimming took off 6 bases at V and 2 bases at J, with 20 bases between the two ends. For the CDR3, the DNA is TGTGCCAGCAGTAGTTTTTTACGGGAGATCACCTACGAGCAGTACTTC. It translates to CASSSFLREITYEQYF.

The chain is built from TRBV5-1 and TRBJ1-5; D remains ambiguous. V was trimmed by 1 base and J by 1 base, leaving 9 bases between them. This CDR3 has 15 residues. The germline CDR1 and CDR2 sequences are SGHRS and YFSETQ. The CDR3 nucleotides read TGCGCCAGCAGCTTGACACCAGGAAGCAATCAGCCCCAGCATTTT. Its protein product is CASSLTPGSNQPQHF.

The chain joins TRBV30 to TRBJ1-1; TRBD1 matches at 8 bases. The V gene end was trimmed by 7 bases and the J gene end by 1 base; junction bases not matched to a gene: 8. The CDR3 has 14 amino acids. In germline, CDR1 is GTSNPN, CDR2 SVGIG (reference sequence). This CDR3 is CAYRTGRGNTEAFF. The CDR3 nucleotides are TGTGCCTATCGGACAGGGCGGGGGAACACTGAAGCTTTCTTT.

The genes are TRBV4-3 and TRBJ2-1; D remains unclear. Germline V gene sequence: CDR1 LGHNA, CDR2 YSLEER. V was pared by 0 bases and J by 7 bases, with 4 bases between. The CDR3 length is 12 residues. CDR3 sequence: CASSQDRNEQFF. CDR3 DNA sequence: TGCGCCAGCAGCCAAGACAGAAATGAGCAGTTCTTC.